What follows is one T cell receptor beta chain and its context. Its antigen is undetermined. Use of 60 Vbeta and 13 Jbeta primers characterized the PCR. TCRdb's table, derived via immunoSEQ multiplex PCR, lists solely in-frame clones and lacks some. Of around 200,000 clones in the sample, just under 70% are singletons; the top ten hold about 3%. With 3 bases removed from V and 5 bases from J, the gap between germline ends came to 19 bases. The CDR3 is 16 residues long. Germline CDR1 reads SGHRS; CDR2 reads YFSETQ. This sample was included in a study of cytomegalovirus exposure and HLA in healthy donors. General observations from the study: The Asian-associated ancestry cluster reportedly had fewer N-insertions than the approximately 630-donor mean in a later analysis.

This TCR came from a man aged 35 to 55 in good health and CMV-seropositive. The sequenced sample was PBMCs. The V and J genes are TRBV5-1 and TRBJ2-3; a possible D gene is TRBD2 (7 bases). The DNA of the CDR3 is TGCGCCAGCAGCTCGTCGGGGGGCCTATCTGGAGATACGCAGTATTTT. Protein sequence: CASSSSGGLSGDTQYF.